The text below deals with one T cell receptor (beta chain). No antigen is known for it. Each CDR3 protein is one row after TCRdb ran MiXCR on the 5' RACE reads. The table records under 450,000 distinct CDR3 sequences, 20% of them present only once. These data belong to a study of CD8 T cells in ankylosing spondylitis. General study points: Several of the motif variants were reported before in synovial fluid and blood from reactive arthritis. Significant enrichment of disease-linked clones was reportedly seen in matched ankylosing spondylitis synovial fluid.

V lost 5 bases to trimming and J lost 5 bases, with 21 bases between them. Germline CDR1 and CDR2: SEHNR and FQNEAQ (reference sequence). The CDR3 contains 16 residues. This clonotype was sampled from a male donor with ankylosing spondylitis or in good health (not recorded which). Sequencing was performed on blood, either unsorted or a sorted T cell fraction (not recorded which). V and J are TRBV7-9 and TRBJ1-2; D is ambiguous. DNA for the CDR3: TGTGCCAGCAGCCCGCCGGACCACCCGGTTTGGTATGGCTACACCTTC. It is translated as CASSPPDHPVWYGYTF.